This entry features one T cell receptor (beta chain) sequence. This entry belongs to a study of blood T cell repertoires in COVID-19. Study background: The origin of the acute and convalescent COVID-19 samples was the United States, Italy and Spain. PBMCs, B-cell-depleted T cells, or T cells were the source of the cDNA or gDNA that made up the material.

Authors' methods: Amplification of reference gene primers provided the estimated nucleated cell counts. Only in-frame clones appear in the TCRdb table, and some are missing; sequencing was by immunoSEQ multiplex PCR. V and J calls and clone size are as listed in that table; D and trimming were resolved from the DNA. The repertoire consists of around 160,000 clones, with approximately 90% occurring once and the leading ten covering about 2.5%. From germline, CDR1 is SGHRS and CDR2 YFSETQ. V was trimmed by 1 base and J by 7 bases, leaving 14 bases between them. The CDR3 loop spans 15 amino acids. The chain combines TRBV5-1 with TRBJ2-2, with D perhaps TRBD1 (5 bases). The sequence derives from a man aged 18 to 29 with acute or convalescent COVID-19. Material: peripheral blood. The DNA for the CDR3 is TGCGCCAGCAGCTTGAGGCAGGGCACCATCGGGGAGCTGTTTTTT. Residues: CASSLRQGTIGELFF. Filled out from reference TRBV5-1 and TRBJ2-2, the complete variable domain reads KAGVTQTPRYLIKTRGQQVTLSCSPISGHRSVSWYQQTPGQGLQFLFEYFSETQRNKGNFPGRFSGRQFSNSRSEMNVSTLELGDSALYLCASSLRQGTIGELFFGEGSRLTVL.